The sequence of this T cell receptor beta chain was determined in a study of T cell changes during pregnancy in multiple sclerosis. Some clones are missing from TCRdb's copy, which holds only in-frame ones; the method was immunoSEQ multiplex PCR. This table has some 70,000 clones, roughly 92% appearing once. Trimming removed 1 base at V and 3 bases at J, with 17 bases between. The germline gives CDR1 SGHDT, CDR2 YYEEEE. The CDR3 has 17 amino acids. Here the sequenced sample was CD8+ T cells from peripheral blood mononuclear cells, taken in the third trimester of pregnancy. The TCR originated in a female donor in good health, enrolled as a control in a pregnancy study. This chain connects TRBV5-6 to TRBJ1-5; D not certain. CDR3 sequence: CASSLWFQVGNNQPQHF. CDR3 sequence (DNA): TGTGCCAGCAGCTTGTGGTTCCAGGTTGGAAACAATCAGCCCCAGCATTTT.